This T cell receptor beta chain appears in the sequencing data of a study of blood T cells in healthy people across ages. This clonotype was seen a handful of times. Primers used in a second PCR of roughly 7 to 12 cycles were a sample-barcoded 5' primer and a J-beta primer mix. With 12 random nucleotides, a template-switch adaptor tagged each individual cDNA molecule. Every sample returned 2.5 million or more CDR3-containing paired-end reads. TCRdb ran MiXCR on the 5' RACE reads and lists one entry per CDR3 protein. The sample consists of about 680,000 distinct CDR3 sequences, 49% of them appearing once. The sequenced sample consisted of blood. This receptor was identified in a woman aged 60-75 years in good health.

Here the CDR3 reads CASSLRTATNEKLFF. Written as DNA, the CDR3 is TGTGCCAGCAGTTTACGGACAGCAACTAATGAAAAACTGTTTTTT. The chain employs TRBV28 and TRBJ1-4; tentatively, D is TRBD1 (6 bases). CDR3 size: 15 residues. The ends were cut back, 2 bases at V and 0 bases at J, with 7 bases in the middle. Per the germline V gene, CDR1 is MDHEN and CDR2 is SYDVKM.